These 31 T cell receptor beta chains originate from one sample sequenced in a study of blood T cell repertoires in COVID-19. The protocol was immunoSEQ multiplex PCR, while the TCRdb copy is restricted to in-frame clones and leaves out a portion. Found here are about 190,000 clones, approximately 86% of them singletons; the top ten hold 1.1%. The sample comprised peripheral blood. Every receptor here comes from a man under 40 with acute or convalescent COVID-19.

The chain joins TRBV2 to TRBJ1-1; 10 positions match TRBD1. J lost 3 bases, V lost 6 bases, and 4 bases had no gene match. CDR1 and CDR2 from the germline V gene are SNHLY and FYNNEI. The CDR3 runs 14 residues. The CDR3 spells CASRPGTGDTEAFF. CDR3 bases: TGTGCCAGCAGGCCCGGGACAGGGGACACTGAAGCTTTCTTT.

This rearrangement joins TRBV18 to TRBJ2-2, with 7 bases that match TRBD1. Trimming took 0 bases from V and 9 from J; bases not matched to a gene: 1. CDR1 and CDR2 (germline): KGHSH, LQKENI. The CDR3 spans 13 residues. The CDR3 loop is CASSPPGGRELFF. CDR3 nucleotides: TGTGCCAGCTCACCACCAGGGGGCCGGGAGCTGTTTTTT.

V and J are TRBV7-2 and TRBJ1-6, with D uncertain. The CDR3 has 12 residues. Trimming removed 5 bases from V and 11 bases from J, with 10 bases in between. Germline assignment: CDR1 SGHTA and CDR2 FQGNSA. In nucleotides, the CDR3 is TGTGCCAGCAGCCTACCCCCAACACCCCTCCACTTT. The encoded protein is CASSLPPTPLHF. Full variable domain (outside the CDR3, taken from reference TRBV7-2 and TRBJ1-6): GAGVSQSPSNKVTEKGKDVELRCDPISGHTALYWYRQSLGQGLEFLIYFQGNSAPDKSGLPSDRFSAERTGGSVSTLTIQRTQQEDSAVYLCASSLPPTPLHFGNGTRLTVT.

V gene TRBV28 combines with J gene TRBJ1-2; no definite D call. The CDR3 runs 13 residues. CDR1 and CDR2 from the germline V gene are MDHEN and SYDVKM. Trimming took 2 bases from V and 5 from J, leaving 9 bases between them. CDR3 region: CASSLTGDYGYTF. CDR3 in DNA: TGTGCCAGCAGTTTAACCGGAGATTATGGCTACACCTTC.

The rearrangement uses TRBV18 and TRBJ2-5; 7 nucleotides match TRBD2. Germline values: CDR1 KGHSH, CDR2 LQKENI. V lost 4 bases and J lost 5; bases outside the gene matches: 7. This CDR3 has 14 residues. The CDR3 DNA is TGTGCCAGCTCACTTACTAGCGTCAGGGAGACCCAGTACTTC. This translates into CASSLTSVRETQYF.

The J gene is TRBJ2-7, the V gene TRBV15; D perhaps matches TRBD1 (5 bases). Germline CDR1 LNHNV, CDR2 YYDKDF (reference sequence). V lost 8 bases, J lost 4 bases, and 15 bases lay in between. The CDR3 consists of 13 residues. The DNA of the CDR3 is TGTGCCACCTCTCAGGGTCCTATGTACGAGCAGTACTTC. Translated, it gives CATSQGPMYEQYF. Full variable domain (missing parts from reference TRBV15 and TRBJ2-7): DAMVIQNPRYQVTQFGKPVTLSCSQTLNHNVMYWYQQKSSQAPKLLFHYYDKDFNNEADTPDNFQSRRPNTSFCFLDIRSPGLGDTAMYLCATSQGPMYEQYFGPGTRLTVT.

The chain couples TRBV2 to TRBJ2-4, with 13 bases lining up with TRBD2. After removal of 5 bases from V and 0 bases from J, the junction contained 13 bases not matched to a gene. This CDR3 is built from 20 residues. In germline, CDR1 is SNHLY, CDR2 FYNNEI. CDR3 DNA: TGTGCCAGCAGTCCTCTTCGTACTAGCGGGGGGGGATTAGCCAAAAACATTCAGTACTTC. Translating gives CASSPLRTSGGGLAKNIQYF.

The chain has TRBV27 and TRBJ2-1; 9 nucleotides match TRBD1. V gave up 5 bases and J gave up 7 bases; unmatched junction bases: 12. The germline CDR1 and CDR2 sequences are MNHEY and SMNVEV (reference sequence). The CDR3 runs to 16 residues. Written as DNA, the CDR3 is TGTGCCAGCAGTCCAAGACCGGGACAGGGTTTTAATGAGCAGTTCTTC. It translates to CASSPRPGQGFNEQFF.

The genes are TRBV6-5 and TRBJ2-6; 7 bases map to TRBD1. This CDR3 spans 15 amino acids. Per germline, CDR1 MNHEY and CDR2 SVGAGI. The junction had 5 bases not matched to a gene; V was cut back by 8 bases and J by 1 base. Written as DNA, the CDR3 is TGTGCCAGCGGGGACAGATCGTCTGGGGCCAACGTCCTGACTTTC. It specifies CASGDRSSGANVLTF.

The rearrangement uses TRBV9 and TRBJ1-2; the D is unclear. The CDR3 sequence is 15 residues long. Germline V lookup: CDR1 SGDLS, CDR2 YYNGEE. V lost 0 bases to trimming and J lost 0 bases, with 9 bases between them. The CDR3 sequence: CASSVESAANYGYTF. The CDR3 DNA reads TGTGCCAGCAGCGTAGAATCCGCGGCTAACTATGGCTACACCTTC.

Only one count was recorded for this clone. The V call is TRBV21-1, the J call TRBJ1-6. TRBV21-1 is a pseudogene segment. This CDR3 has 18 residues. CDR3 bases: TGTGCCAGCAGCAAAGGGTTGGGGAGGGGAGGAGTGGATTCACCCCTCCACTTT. This gives the protein CASSKGLGRGGVDSPLHF.

The V gene is TRBV29-1, the J gene TRBJ1-2; tentatively, D is TRBD1 (5 bases). Germline CDR1 SQVTM, CDR2 ANQGSEA. This CDR3 is built from 15 residues. V dropped 1 base and J dropped 0 bases, with 12 bases sitting between them. The CDR3 DNA is TGCAGCGTTGAAGTTAGGGGAAGAGCTAACTATGGCTACACCTTC. Its translation is CSVEVRGRANYGYTF.

CDR3 amino acids: CASSPSGEGYEQYF. DNA for the CDR3: TGTGCCAGCTCACCATCAGGGGAGGGCTACGAGCAGTACTTC. The V call is TRBV18, the J call TRBJ2-7; D may be TRBD2 (7 bases). The CDR3 covers 14 residues. The V end was cut by 2 bases, the J end by 3 bases, with 11 bases between. Germline loops: CDR1 KGHSH, CDR2 LQKENI.

The chain recombines TRBV24-1 with TRBJ2-7, with D hard to call. Between the trimmed V and J ends, which lost 4 bases and 0 bases, there was a span of 15 bases. The CDR3 is made up of 16 amino acids. Germline-derived CDR1 and CDR2 are KGHDR and SFDVKD. The CDR3 DNA sequence: TGTGCCACCAGTGACACGAAGACATTTTCCTCCTACGAGCAGTACTTC. It codes for CATSDTKTFSSYEQYF.

The gene calls are TRBV3-1 (or the pseudogene TRBV3-2) and TRBJ2-1; 8 nucleotides line up with TRBD2. CDR1 is LGHDT, CDR2 YNNKEL, per germline (reference sequence). J was trimmed by 5 bases and V by 4 bases; bases with no gene match: 10. This CDR3 is 16 amino acids long. The CDR3 sequence is CASSPRGLAGNNEQFF. As DNA, the CDR3 is TGTGCCAGCAGCCCCCGAGGGCTAGCGGGCAACAATGAGCAGTTCTTC.

This clone is a singleton in its sample. The J gene is TRBJ2-3, the V gene TRBV11-2, with D maybe TRBD2 (5 bases). V lost 5 bases, J lost 2 bases, and 14 bases lay in between. Germline CDR1 and CDR2: SGHAT and FQNNGV. This CDR3 is 15 amino acids long. In DNA, the CDR3 is TGTGCCAGCAGCAAGCGGACTGGGTTCACAGATACGCAGTATTTT. Translated, it gives CASSKRTGFTDTQYF.

J is TRBJ2-3 and V is TRBV28, with D possibly TRBD2 on 5 matching bases. This CDR3 is built from 10 residues. Germline CDR1 reads MDHEN; CDR2 reads SYDVKM. The CDR3 loop is CASRGNTQYF. The CDR3 nucleotides are TGTGCTTCCCGGGGAAATACGCAGTATTTT.

This chain connects TRBV7-2 to TRBJ2-1, with 9 nucleotides matching TRBD1. The CDR3 is made up of 15 amino acids. In germline, CDR1 is SGHTA, CDR2 FQGNSA. Unmatched junction bases numbered 8, after V lost 1 base and J lost 10 bases. The CDR3 DNA is TGTGCCAGCAGCTTAGGAGGACAGGGGCCAGGGGAGCAGTTCTTC. Translated, it gives CASSLGGQGPGEQFF.

This clone was seen just once. The V and J genes are TRBV9 and TRBJ2-5, with 7 nucleotides matching TRBD2. From germline, CDR1 is SGDLS and CDR2 YYNGEE. The CDR3 consists of 15 residues. The V segment lost 0 bases and the J segment 5 bases; nucleotides outside the gene matches: 7. The CDR3 sequence: CASSVVPGLEETQYF. In DNA form, the CDR3 reads TGTGCCAGCAGCGTAGTTCCCGGACTAGAGGAGACCCAGTACTTC.

V gene TRBV11-2 combines with J gene TRBJ2-3, with D tentatively TRBD2 (5 bases). Deletions cut 5 bases from V and 1 base from J, with 19 bases between. Germline V CDR1 and CDR2: SGHAT, FQNNGV. The CDR3 loop spans 17 amino acids. CDR3 coding DNA: TGTGCCAGCAGCCCCACCGGGATTATTGGGGGCACAGATACGCAGTATTTT. Protein: CASSPTGIIGGTDTQYF.

The J gene is TRBJ1-4, the V gene TRBV7-3; D unresolved. V was shortened by 5 bases and J by 7 bases, with 11 bases between the two germline ends. CDR1 SGHTA and CDR2 FQGTGA come from the germline V gene. This CDR3 region has 13 residues. The CDR3 spells CASSQRVGEKLFF. DNA for the CDR3: TGTGCCAGCAGCCAGCGGGTTGGTGAAAAACTGTTTTTT. The whole variable domain, remainder taken from reference TRBV7-3 and TRBJ1-4, is GAGVSQTPSNKVTEKGKYVELRCDPISGHTALYWYRQSLGQGPEFLIYFQGTGAADDSGLPNDRFFAVRPEGSVSTLKIQRTERGDSAVYLCASSQRVGEKLFFGSGTQLSVL.

The chain links TRBV4-1 to TRBJ1-1; TRBD1 matches 7 bases. Germline V lookup: CDR1 MGHRA, CDR2 YSYEKL. J lost 9 bases, V lost 1 base, and 11 bases had no gene match. The CDR3 has 15 residues. The CDR3 loop is CASSQGTLQGDKAFF. CDR3 bases: TGCGCCAGCAGCCAAGGAACCTTGCAGGGGGACAAAGCTTTCTTT.

The V gene is TRBV4-1, the J gene TRBJ1-2, with 8 bases aligning to TRBD1. There are 14 residues in the CDR3. Trimming removed 0 bases from V and 4 bases from J; junction bases left unmatched: 1. Germline CDR1 and CDR2: MGHRA and YSYEKL. CDR3 coding DNA: TGCGCCAGCAGCCAAGACAGGGGGCTCTATGGCTACACCTTC. It codes for CASSQDRGLYGYTF.

The chain employs TRBV5-6 and TRBJ2-5; 7 nucleotides agree with TRBD2. The CDR3 extends over 15 amino acids. V lost 0 bases, J lost 2 bases, and 4 bases stayed unmatched. Germline values: CDR1 SGHDT, CDR2 YYEEEE. The CDR3 bases are TGTGCCAGCAGCTTGGTCGGGGGGACTCAAGAGACCCAGTACTTC. Translation gives CASSLVGGTQETQYF.

The chain recombines TRBV30 with TRBJ2-7; 7 bases match TRBD1. Looked up from germline, CDR1 is GTSNPN and CDR2 is SVGIG (reference sequence). V lost 2 bases and J lost 2; bases outside the gene matches: 9. This CDR3 region has 15 residues. CDR3 residues: CAWSPGGLLPYEQYF. In DNA form, the CDR3 reads TGTGCCTGGAGTCCAGGGGGTCTTTTACCCTACGAGCAGTACTTC.

The chain recombines TRBV28 with TRBJ2-7, with 7 bases identical to TRBD2. This CDR3 is 15 amino acids long. Germline V lookup: CDR1 MDHEN, CDR2 SYDVKM. Trimming cost V 6 bases and J 0 bases; bases outside gene matches: 8. The CDR3 reads CASSSSWDYSYEQYF. DNA for the CDR3: TGTGCCAGCAGCTCCTCGTGGGACTACTCCTACGAGCAGTACTTC.

V usage is TRBV28 and J usage is TRBJ2-7; D gene unclear. There are 16 residues in the CDR3. Germline-derived CDR1 and CDR2 are MDHEN and SYDVKM. The ends were cut back, 4 bases at V and 2 bases at J, with 18 bases in the middle. CDR3 sequence reads: CASSSTYRTSAYEQYF. CDR3 DNA: TGTGCCAGCAGTTCGACCTACAGAACTTCAGCCTACGAGCAGTACTTC.

This sequence joins TRBV28 and TRBJ1-4; TRBD1 aligns across 9 bases. The J segment lost 4 bases and the V segment lost 10 bases, leaving 4 bases of the junction unmatched. The CDR3 covers 13 residues. Germline assignment: CDR1 MDHEN and CDR2 SYDVKM. CDR3 DNA sequence: TGTGCCATCGAGGACAGGGGTAATGAAAAACTGTTTTTT. It codes for CAIEDRGNEKLFF.

The rearrangement uses TRBV2 and TRBJ2-7, with D perhaps matching TRBD2 (6 bases). This CDR3 region has 14 residues. Germline V lookup: CDR1 SNHLY, CDR2 FYNNEI. The germline V and J ends were trimmed by 10 bases and 6 bases, with 22 bases remaining between them. The DNA of the CDR3 is TGTGCCACCGACCGCGGGACCGTTGTCAGCGAGCAGTACTTC. Amino acid sequence: CATDRGTVVSEQYF.

The chain is built from TRBV14 and TRBJ2-7; the D is unclear. V gave up 0 bases and J gave up 2 bases, with 8 bases separating them. The germline CDR1 and CDR2 sequences are SGHDN and FVKESK. The CDR3 totals 14 residues. The CDR3 DNA sequence: TGTGCCAGCAGCCAAGAGTATCTAGCCTACGAGCAGTACTTC. As protein: CASSQEYLAYEQYF.

The chain employs TRBV14 and TRBJ1-1, with D unclear. Germline V gene data show CDR1 as SGHDN and CDR2 as FVKESK. The CDR3 contains 15 residues. The V end was cut by 2 bases, the J end by 1 base, with 11 bases between. This CDR3 is CASSQRVPGNTEAFF. Written as DNA, the CDR3 is TGTGCCAGCAGCCAACGTGTGCCCGGGAACACTGAAGCTTTCTTT.